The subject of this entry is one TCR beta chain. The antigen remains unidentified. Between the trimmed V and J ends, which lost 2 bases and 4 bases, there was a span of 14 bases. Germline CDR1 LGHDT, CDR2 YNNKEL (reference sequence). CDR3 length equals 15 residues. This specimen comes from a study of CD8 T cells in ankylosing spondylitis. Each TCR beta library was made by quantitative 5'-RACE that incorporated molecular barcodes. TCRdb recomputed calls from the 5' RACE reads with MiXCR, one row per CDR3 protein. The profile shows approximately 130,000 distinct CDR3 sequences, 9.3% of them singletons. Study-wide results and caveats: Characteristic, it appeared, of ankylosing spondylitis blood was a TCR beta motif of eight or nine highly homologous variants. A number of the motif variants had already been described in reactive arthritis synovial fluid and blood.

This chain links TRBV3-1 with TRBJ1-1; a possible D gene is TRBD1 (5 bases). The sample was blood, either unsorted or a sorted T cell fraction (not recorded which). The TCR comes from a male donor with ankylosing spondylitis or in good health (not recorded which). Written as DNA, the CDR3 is TGTGCCAGCAGCCAATCGGGACGGAAAAGCACTGAAGCTTTCTTT. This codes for CASSQSGRKSTEAFF.